A selection of T cell receptor beta chains follows, all from one sample in a study of a mutant IDH1 vaccine in newly diagnosed glioma. Here immunoSEQ multiplex PCR was the method, and the copy in TCRdb shows in-frame clones only, minus some. This sample yields 30,000 or so clones, of which roughly 82% are seen a single time; roughly 19% belongs to the top ten. Material: PBMCs, obtained from a glioma patient treated with radiotherapy, temozolomide or both. These receptors were collected from a man aged 25 to 45 with glioma. Both conserved end residues are part of each CDR3. A D gene is named only where the DNA matches it firmly. A clone size is listed for some rows: how often the clone was seen (once, few, many), or a class if it is expanded.

abundance: .
v_gene: TRBV30
d_gene: .
j_gene: TRBJ1-6
CDR3aa: CAWSVLEGQPLHF
CDR3nt: TGTGCCTGGAGTGTCTTAGAAGGACAACCCCTCCACTTT

abundance: .
v_gene: TRBV6-6
d_gene: .
j_gene: TRBJ1-3
CDR3aa: CASRSTGNTIYF
CDR3nt: TGTGCCAGCAGGTCCACTGGAAACACCATATATTTT

abundance: few
v_gene: TRBV2
d_gene: TRBD1
j_gene: TRBJ1-1
CDR3aa: CASSLGQGRTEAFF
CDR3nt: TGTGCCAGCAGTTTAGGACAGGGTCGGACTGAAGCTTTCTTT

abundance: .
v_gene: TRBV7-8
d_gene: .
j_gene: TRBJ2-7
CDR3aa: CASSFGSMSHYEQYF
CDR3nt: TGTGCCAGCAGTTTTGGCTCTATGTCCCACTACGAGCAGTACTTC

abundance: .
v_gene: TRBV7-2
d_gene: .
j_gene: TRBJ1-5
CDR3aa: CASSFGRRMDQPQHF
CDR3nt: TGTGCCAGCAGCTTCGGTCGCAGAATGGATCAGCCCCAGCATTTT

abundance: .
v_gene: TRBV5-1
d_gene: .
j_gene: TRBJ2-3
CDR3aa: CASSLGPSTDTQYF
CDR3nt: TGCGCCAGCAGCTTGGGGCCAAGCACAGATACGCAGTATTTT

abundance: .
v_gene: TRBV29-1
d_gene: .
j_gene: TRBJ1-4
CDR3aa: CSVVSQTEKLFF
CDR3nt: TGCAGCGTTGTGAGCCAGACAGAAAAACTGTTTTTT

abundance: .
v_gene: TRBV4-1
d_gene: TRBD2
j_gene: TRBJ2-1
CDR3aa: CASSQEGLAGGYNEQFF
CDR3nt: TGCGCCAGCAGCCAAGAGGGACTAGCGGGAGGGTACAATGAGCAGTTCTTC

abundance: once
v_gene: TRBV7-7
d_gene: .
j_gene: TRBJ2-7
CDR3aa: CASSLDKGDEQYF
CDR3nt: TGTGCCAGCAGCTTAGATAAGGGAGACGAGCAGTACTTC

abundance: .
v_gene: TRBV19
d_gene: .
j_gene: TRBJ1-2
CDR3aa: CASSISTATKDYGYTF
CDR3nt: TGTGCCAGTAGTATATCTACGGCCACCAAAGACTATGGCTACACCTTC

abundance: .
v_gene: TRBV4-1
d_gene: .
j_gene: TRBJ2-2
CDR3aa: CASSQYEGRTPALRELFF
CDR3nt: TGCGCCAGCAGCCAATACGAAGGGAGGACACCTGCTTTGAGGGAGCTGTTTTTT

abundance: .
v_gene: TRBV30
d_gene: .
j_gene: TRBJ1-1
CDR3aa: CAWSVLGTEAFF
CDR3nt: TGTGCCTGGAGTGTACTAGGGACTGAAGCTTTCTTT

abundance: .
v_gene: TRBV5-1
d_gene: .
j_gene: TRBJ2-7
CDR3aa: CASSPTGTPLEQYF
CDR3nt: TGCGCCAGCAGCCCAACCGGGACTCCTCTCGAGCAGTACTTC

abundance: .
v_gene: TRBV9
d_gene: TRBD1
j_gene: TRBJ2-3
CDR3aa: CASSVGGQGSDTQYF
CDR3nt: TGTGCCAGCAGCGTAGGCGGACAGGGATCCGATACGCAGTATTTT

abundance: .
v_gene: TRBV30
d_gene: .
j_gene: TRBJ2-5
CDR3aa: CAWSVLGGQETQYF
CDR3nt: TGTGCCTGGAGTGTACTGGGAGGACAAGAGACCCAGTACTTC

abundance: .
v_gene: TRBV30
d_gene: .
j_gene: TRBJ2-3
CDR3aa: CAWSVGRGTDTQYF
CDR3nt: TGTGCCTGGAGTGTTGGGCGGGGCACAGATACGCAGTATTTT

abundance: .
v_gene: TRBV9
d_gene: TRBD1
j_gene: TRBJ2-7
CDR3aa: CASSATGTAYEQYF
CDR3nt: TGTGCCAGCAGCGCCACCGGGACAGCTTACGAGCAGTACTTC

abundance: .
v_gene: TRBV5-6
d_gene: .
j_gene: TRBJ2-7
CDR3aa: CASSPTGHLNYEQYF
CDR3nt: TGTGCCAGCAGCCCCACGGGACACCTGAACTACGAGCAGTACTTC

abundance: .
v_gene: TRBV2
d_gene: TRBD2
j_gene: TRBJ2-3
CDR3aa: CASRRLAGSTDTQYF
CDR3nt: TGTGCCAGCAGGAGACTAGCGGGGAGCACAGATACGCAGTATTTT

abundance: .
v_gene: TRBV10-2
d_gene: TRBD1
j_gene: TRBJ2-3
CDR3aa: CASRLGQGANTQYF
CDR3nt: TGCGCCAGCAGATTGGGACAGGGGGCAAATACGCAGTATTTT

abundance: .
v_gene: TRBV5-4
d_gene: .
j_gene: TRBJ2-2
CDR3aa: CASSFELATNTGELFF
CDR3nt: TGTGCCAGCAGCTTCGAACTAGCTACGAACACCGGGGAGCTGTTTTTT

abundance: .
v_gene: TRBV5-6
d_gene: .
j_gene: TRBJ2-3
CDR3aa: CASSLGPARTDTQYF
CDR3nt: TGTGCCAGCAGCTTGGGCCCCGCCCGCACAGATACGCAGTATTTT

abundance: once
v_gene: TRBV6-5
d_gene: .
j_gene: TRBJ1-1
CDR3aa: CASSPLGARTEAFF
CDR3nt: TGTGCCAGCAGTCCTCTGGGGGCGAGAACTGAAGCTTTCTTT

abundance: .
v_gene: TRBV11-2
d_gene: .
j_gene: TRBJ2-5
CDR3aa: CASSLGQGETQYF
CDR3nt: TGTGCCAGCAGCTTAGGGCAGGGGGAGACCCAGTACTTC

abundance: .
v_gene: TRBV27
d_gene: .
j_gene: TRBJ2-7
CDR3aa: CASSLKVDYEQYF
CDR3nt: TGTGCCAGCAGTTTAAAGGTTGACTACGAGCAGTACTTC

abundance: few
v_gene: TRBV2
d_gene: .
j_gene: TRBJ2-7
CDR3aa: CASSAYGGRYEQYF
CDR3nt: TGTGCCAGCAGCGCTTACGGGGGCCGCTACGAGCAGTACTTC

abundance: .
v_gene: TRBV5-6
d_gene: TRBD1
j_gene: TRBJ1-2
CDR3aa: CASSLGQGDYGYTF
CDR3nt: TGTGCCAGCAGCCTAGGACAGGGTGACTATGGCTACACCTTC

abundance: once
v_gene: TRBV27
d_gene: .
j_gene: TRBJ2-1
CDR3aa: CASSLDSRRPNEQFF
CDR3nt: TGTGCCAGCAGCCTGGACTCTCGCCGGCCCAATGAGCAGTTCTTC

abundance: .
v_gene: TRBV5-1
d_gene: TRBD2
j_gene: TRBJ2-1
CDR3aa: CASSSGRTSGTNEQFF
CDR3nt: TGCGCCAGCAGCTCGGGTCGGACTAGCGGGACCAATGAGCAGTTCTTC

abundance: once
v_gene: TRBV5-1
d_gene: TRBD1
j_gene: TRBJ2-7
CDR3aa: CASSLGDRDYEQYF
CDR3nt: TGCGCCAGCAGCTTGGGGGACAGGGACTACGAGCAGTACTTC

abundance: .
v_gene: TRBV19
d_gene: .
j_gene: TRBJ2-5
CDR3aa: CASTRSSSDFSETQYF
CDR3nt: TGTGCCAGTACCCGGAGTTCCTCGGATTTCTCAGAGACCCAGTACTTC

abundance: .
v_gene: TRBV5-6
d_gene: .
j_gene: TRBJ2-7
CDR3aa: CASSLLVIPYEQYF
CDR3nt: TGTGCCAGCAGCTTGCTGGTAATTCCCTACGAGCAGTACTTC

abundance: .
v_gene: TRBV5-1
d_gene: .
j_gene: TRBJ1-1
CDR3aa: CASSSHFNTEAFF
CDR3nt: TGCGCCAGCAGCTCCCATTTCAACACTGAAGCTTTCTTT

abundance: .
v_gene: TRBV6-5
d_gene: .
j_gene: TRBJ2-2
CDR3aa: CASEDPDTGELFF
CDR3nt: TGTGCCAGCGAGGACCCGGACACCGGGGAGCTGTTTTTT

abundance: .
v_gene: TRBV7-9
d_gene: .
j_gene: TRBJ1-2
CDR3aa: CASSIIREGEGYTF
CDR3nt: TGTGCCAGCAGCATTATCAGAGAAGGGGAAGGCTACACCTTC

abundance: .
v_gene: TRBV5-1
d_gene: .
j_gene: TRBJ2-1
CDR3aa: CASSLDVIYEQFF
CDR3nt: TGCGCCAGCAGCTTGGATGTTATTTATGAGCAGTTCTTC

abundance: .
v_gene: TRBV6-5
d_gene: .
j_gene: TRBJ1-3
CDR3aa: CASRETWAGNTIYF
CDR3nt: TGTGCCAGCAGGGAAACGTGGGCAGGAAACACCATATATTTT

abundance: .
v_gene: TRBV5-1
d_gene: TRBD2
j_gene: TRBJ2-5
CDR3aa: CASSLAGGLQETQYF
CDR3nt: TGCGCCAGCAGCTTAGCGGGGGGCCTACAAGAGACCCAGTACTTC

abundance: once
v_gene: TRBV4-3
d_gene: TRBD1
j_gene: TRBJ1-4
CDR3aa: CASSQDTGENEKLFF
CDR3nt: TGCGCCAGCAGCCAAGATACAGGGGAGAATGAAAAACTGTTTTTT

abundance: .
v_gene: TRBV10-1
d_gene: .
j_gene: TRBJ2-1
CDR3aa: CASSLGSGFRNEQFF
CDR3nt: TGCGCCAGCAGTCTGGGCTCGGGATTCCGCAATGAGCAGTTCTTC

abundance: .
v_gene: TRBV29-1
d_gene: .
j_gene: TRBJ2-2
CDR3aa: CSVVISSGELFF
CDR3nt: TGCAGCGTTGTCATTAGCTCCGGGGAGCTGTTTTTT

abundance: .
v_gene: TRBV6-5
d_gene: TRBD1
j_gene: TRBJ1-6
CDR3aa: CASSPGGTYNSPLHF
CDR3nt: TGTGCCAGCAGCCCAGGGGGAACCTATAATTCACCCCTCCACTTT

abundance: .
v_gene: TRBV11-3
d_gene: .
j_gene: TRBJ2-1
CDR3aa: CASSFTMDDEQFF
CDR3nt: TGTGCCAGCAGCTTCACGATGGACGATGAGCAGTTCTTC

abundance: .
v_gene: TRBV5-1
d_gene: .
j_gene: TRBJ2-7
CDR3aa: CASSRDGDEQYF
CDR3nt: TGCGCCAGCAGCAGAGACGGGGACGAGCAGTACTTC

abundance: .
v_gene: TRBV27
d_gene: .
j_gene: TRBJ2-2
CDR3aa: CASSPGSTGELFF
CDR3nt: TGTGCCAGCAGTCCGGGATCCACCGGGGAGCTGTTTTTT